A single sample is the source of the 25 T cell receptor beta chains below, sequenced in a study of regulatory T cells in long-lasting Graves disease. The authors built TCR beta libraries using iRepertoire HTBI primers and Arm-PCR of CDR3 regions. A single record per CDR3 protein comes from TCRdb applying MiXCR to the multiplex PCR reads. The sample comprises roughly 610,000 distinct CDR3 sequences, 16% of which are singletons, and about 17% rests with the top ten. Described time point: newly diagnosed GD, antithyroid drugs for less than 3 months. Extracted PBMC RNA gave rise to the TCR library. Another study also made use of these data, one on T cells in Graves' hyperthyroidism and ophthalmopathy.

Sequenced here: peripheral blood mononuclear cells (PBMCs), sampled at new diagnosis, from a patient treated with antithyroid drugs. The origin of the receptors is a woman aged 25 to 39 with Graves disease.

This clonotype was observed many times. Written as DNA, the CDR3 is TGTGCCAGCATTAAAACCGCTAGCGGGAGGGCTAATGAGCAGTTCTTC. The encoded protein is CASIKTASGRANEQFF. The rearrangement links TRBV12-3 or TRBV12-4 to TRBJ2-1, with 12 bases identical to TRBD2. V trimming: 7 bases; J trimming: 7 bases; junction bases outside the gene matches: 11. The CDR3 runs 16 residues.

This clonotype was counted at least ten times. The J gene is TRBJ1-5, the V gene TRBV20-1; D call uncertain. V lost 3 bases, J lost 4 bases, and 10 bases lay in between. Germline assignment: CDR1 DFQATT and CDR2 SNEGSKA (reference sequence). The CDR3 sequence is 13 residues long. Written as DNA, the CDR3 is TGCAGTGCTAGGGGCCAGGAGAATCAGCCCCAGCATTTT. It encodes CSARGQENQPQHF.

The table lists this clonotype with a few counts. This sequence joins TRBV12-3 or TRBV12-4 and TRBJ2-7, with a weak D call TRBD1 (6 bases). The CDR3 has 15 amino acids. Trimming pared 3 bases from V and 0 bases from J, leaving 12 bases between. The CDR3 is CASSFRGQSSYEQYF. The CDR3 DNA is TGTGCCAGCAGTTTCAGGGGTCAGAGCTCCTACGAGCAGTACTTC.

About this clonotype itself: Possible read error: a much larger clone is one base away. The chain recombines TRBV12-3 or TRBV12-4 with TRBJ2-1; perhaps TRBD1 as D (6 bases). CDR3 length: 12 residues. Trimming left V 5 bases short and J 8 bases short, with 10 bases between. CDR3 region: CASSQQGDEQFF. The CDR3 DNA reads TGTGCCAGCAGTCAACAGGGAGATGAGCAGTTCTTC.

In DNA form, the CDR3 reads TGTGCCAGCAGCGCCGGGGCGGAGCAGTTCTTC. The encoded protein is CASSAGAEQFF. V gene TRBV3-1 combines with J gene TRBJ2-1; either TRBD1 or TRBD2 may fit D (5 bases each). CDR3 length equals 11 residues. Germline values: CDR1 LGHDT, CDR2 YNNKEL (reference sequence). V gave up 5 bases and J gave up 10 bases, with 9 bases separating them.

Only a few counts were recorded for this clonotype. This chain connects TRBV20-1 to TRBJ2-1; 9 nucleotides align to TRBD2. Looked up from germline, CDR1 is DFQATT and CDR2 is SNEGSKA (reference sequence). The CDR3 spans 14 residues. After removal of 3 bases from V and 8 bases from J, the junction contained 8 bases not matched to a gene. The CDR3 reads CSARPGTSPHEQFF. CDR3 in DNA: TGCAGTGCTAGGCCCGGGACTAGCCCCCATGAGCAGTTCTTC.

This clonotype was counted at least ten times. V is TRBV7-9 and J is TRBJ1-4; D not resolved. The germline V gene has CDR1 SEHNR and CDR2 FQNEAQ (reference sequence). V shed 1 base and J shed 10 bases, with 13 bases lying between them. The CDR3 loop spans 14 amino acids. CDR3 sequence: CASSLDGGKGKLFF. The CDR3 DNA sequence: TGTGCCAGCAGCTTAGACGGAGGCAAGGGAAAACTGTTTTTT.

This clonotype came up many times. The chain combines TRBV2 with TRBJ2-1; possibly TRBD2 for D (6 bases). The CDR3 is 12 amino acids. Germline V gene sequence: CDR1 SNHLY, CDR2 FYNNEI. V was shortened by 5 bases and J by 12 bases, with 14 bases between the two germline ends. The CDR3, as DNA: TGTGCCAGCAGTATCTACACCGGGGGGCAGTTCTTC. Its protein product is CASSIYTGGQFF.

This clonotype was seen many times. The chain recombines TRBV28 with TRBJ2-4; 8 bases are a match to TRBD1. With 3 bases clipped from V and 7 bases from J, the junction kept 8 bases outside the gene matches. Germline CDR1 reads MDHEN; CDR2 reads SYDVKM. The CDR3 loop spans 15 amino acids. CDR3 protein: CASSFRRGLLNIQYF. CDR3 nucleotide sequence: TGTGCCAGCAGTTTCCGCAGGGGGCTATTGAACATTCAGTACTTC.

This clonotype was seen ten or more times. The rearrangement uses TRBV28 and TRBJ2-7, with 7 bases fitting TRBD1. CDR1 and CDR2 (germline): MDHEN, SYDVKM. The V segment lost 6 bases and the J segment 2 bases; nucleotides outside the gene matches: 7. The CDR3 has 14 amino acids. The CDR3 spells CASRGTERPYEQYF. The CDR3 region has the DNA TGTGCCAGCAGGGGGACAGAAAGACCCTACGAGCAGTACTTC.

To note about this clonotype: At one of its ends the junction is not consistent with the germline gene, which may arise from a read error. The chain uses TRBV7-2 and TRBJ1-3; tentatively, D is TRBD1 (5 bases). Germline V gene lookup returns CDR1 SGHTA and CDR2 FQGNSA. CDR3 length: 15 amino acids. The CDR3 DNA sequence: TGTGCCAACAGCCCCCGACAGTACTCTGGAAACACCATATATTTT. It is translated as CANSPRQYSGNTIYF.

This clonotype was seen at least ten times. V is TRBV7-3 and J is TRBJ2-3; 11 bases map to TRBD2. The germline V gene has CDR1 SGHTA and CDR2 FQGTGA. Trimming at V came to 4 bases and at J to 2 bases, leaving 5 bases not matched to a gene. This CDR3 is built from 16 residues. The CDR3 spells CASSSLAGGLTDTQYF. CDR3 DNA: TGTGCCAGCAGCTCTCTAGCGGGAGGACTCACAGATACGCAGTATTTT.

This clonotype was recorded many times. Written as DNA, the CDR3 is TGTGCCAGCAGTTTTAGGGGTAGCGGGAGTCGCGAGCAGTACTTC. It specifies CASSFRGSGSREQYF. V and J are TRBV28 and TRBJ2-7; 9 bases match TRBD2. The CDR3 extends over 15 amino acids. The junction had 9 bases not matched to a gene; V was cut back by 3 bases and J by 6 bases. Per germline, CDR1 MDHEN and CDR2 SYDVKM. Supplemented by reference TRBV28 and TRBJ2-7, the full variable domain reads DVKVTQSSRYLVKRTGEKVFLECVQDMDHENMFWYRQDPGLGLRLIYFSYDVKMKEKGDIPEGYSVSREKKERFSLILESASTNQTSMYLCASSFRGSGSREQYFGPGTRLTVT.

This clonotype was detected a few times. This chain connects TRBV7-9 to TRBJ2-7; weak D call: TRBD1 (5 bases). Trimming cost V 2 bases and J 5 bases, with 13 bases left between them. CDR1 SEHNR and CDR2 FQNEAQ come from the germline V gene (reference sequence). This CDR3 spans 14 amino acids. This CDR3 reads CASSLIGVSHEQYF. The DNA of the CDR3 is TGTGCCAGCAGCTTAATAGGGGTTTCCCACGAGCAGTACTTC.

This sequence joins TRBV11-2 and TRBJ1-1; D may be TRBD1 (5 bases). Trimming cost V 5 bases and J 0 bases, with 13 bases left between them. The germline gives CDR1 SGHAT, CDR2 FQNNGV. This CDR3 is built from 15 residues. CDR3 coding DNA: TGTGCCAGCAGCCTTATGGGGACGGTGAACACTGAAGCTTTCTTT. Translating gives CASSLMGTVNTEAFF.

This clonotype has at least ten counts. The chain employs TRBV7-2 and TRBJ1-6; D is unresolved. This CDR3 has 14 amino acids. Germline V gene sequence: CDR1 SGHTA, CDR2 FQGNSA. The V gene lost 1 base and the J gene lost 6 bases, with 7 bases spanning the gap. In nucleotides, the CDR3 is TGTGCCAGCAGCTTAGGGTCCGTTAATTCACCCCTCCACTTT. Protein sequence: CASSLGSVNSPLHF.

The genes are TRBV19 and TRBJ2-3; the match to TRBD2 covers 7 bases. There are 14 residues in the CDR3. V lost 4 bases to trimming and J lost 6 bases; unmatched junction nucleotides: 7. Germline CDR1 LNHDA, CDR2 SQIVND (reference sequence). CDR3 nucleotide sequence: TGTGCCAGTAGTAGCGGGAGAGGTTTTGATACGCAGTATTTT. Amino acids: CASSSGRGFDTQYF.

This clonotype has more than one count but fewer than ten. The gene calls are TRBV11-2 and TRBJ2-2; 12 positions agree with TRBD2. V lost 0 bases to trimming and J lost 9 bases; unmatched junction nucleotides: 2. The germline V gene has CDR1 SGHAT and CDR2 FQNNGV. This CDR3 is built from 15 residues. This chain's CDR3 is CASSLDTSGGRELFF. In nucleotides, the CDR3 is TGTGCCAGCAGCTTAGATACTAGCGGGGGGAGGGAGCTGTTTTTT.

This chain uses TRBV19 with TRBJ2-1; 7 nucleotides line up with TRBD2. V was clipped by 6 bases and J by 0 bases; unmatched bases: 5. Germline loops: CDR1 LNHDA, CDR2 SQIVND (reference sequence). The CDR3 loop spans 15 amino acids. The CDR3 coding sequence is TGTGCCAGTAGGTCGCGGGAGACCTCCTACAATGAGCAGTTCTTC. This translates into CASRSRETSYNEQFF.

This clonotype was observed many times. The V and J genes are TRBV15 and TRBJ1-2; D is unresolved. The V gene's germline CDR1 is LNHNV and CDR2 YYDKDF (reference sequence). V was shortened by 2 bases and J by 4 bases, with 14 bases between the two germline ends. The CDR3 loop spans 15 amino acids. Written as DNA, the CDR3 is TGTGCCACCAGCAGATTGAAGACCGTAGTCTATGGCTACACCTTC. It is translated as CATSRLKTVVYGYTF.

The chain employs TRBV6-1 and TRBJ1-6, with 8 bases fitting TRBD1. The length of the CDR3 is 13 residues. CDR1 is MNHNS and CDR2 is SASEGT in the germline V gene. Trimming took 6 bases from V and 9 from J; bases not matched to a gene: 4. The CDR3 DNA follows: TGTGCCAGCAGAAGCGACAGGGGTTCACCCCTCCACTTT. It codes for CASRSDRGSPLHF.

This clonotype was detected many times. The genes are TRBV7-9 and TRBJ2-7, with 8 bases matching TRBD1. Germline V gene sequence: CDR1 SEHNR, CDR2 FQNEAQ (reference sequence). After removal of 4 bases from V and 2 bases from J, the junction contained 10 bases not matched to a gene. CDR3 size: 16 residues. CDR3 loop: CASSWYRGNNPYEQYF. Here the CDR3 DNA reads TGTGCCAGCAGCTGGTACAGGGGGAATAACCCCTACGAGCAGTACTTC.

The chain uses TRBV9 and TRBJ2-6; D unresolved. CDR3 size: 13 residues. Germline CDR1 reads SGDLS; CDR2 reads YYNGEE. Trimming shortened V by 0 bases and J by 4 bases, and 2 bases separated the two germline ends. The CDR3 DNA reads as TGTGCCAGCAGCGTAGACGGGGCCAACGTCCTGACTTTC. Amino acid sequence: CASSVDGANVLTF. Using reference TRBV9 and TRBJ2-6 for the parts outside the CDR3, the full variable domain is DSGVTQTPKHLITATGQRVTLRCSPRSGDLSVYWYQQSLDQGLQFLIQYYNGEERAKGNILERFSAQQFPDLHSELNLSSLELGDSALYFCASSVDGANVLTFGAGSRLTVL.

This clonotype has a count of ten or more. J is TRBJ2-7 and V is TRBV19; TRBD1 might be the D (6 bases). Germline values: CDR1 LNHDA, CDR2 SQIVND (reference sequence). The V and J ends lost 6 bases and 3 bases respectively, with 6 bases between them. CDR3 size: 11 residues. This CDR3 is CASRQGYEQYF. The CDR3 DNA is TGTGCCAGTAGACAGGGCTACGAGCAGTACTTC.

The chain joins TRBV6-1 to TRBJ2-2; 11 positions match TRBD2. The CDR3 length is 15 residues. Germline lookup yields CDR1 MNHNS and CDR2 SASEGT. J lost 6 bases, V lost 7 bases, and 7 bases had no gene match. The CDR3: CASTLAGGPSGELFF. The CDR3 coding sequence is TGTGCCAGCACCTTAGCGGGAGGGCCCTCCGGGGAGCTGTTTTTT.